This record looks at one T cell receptor beta chain sequence and its context. Its cognate antigen is unknown. The data originate from a study of long-term antiretroviral therapy in people with HIV. The CDR3 is made up of 15 amino acids. The V gene end was trimmed by 1 base and the J gene end by 9 bases; junction bases not matched to a gene: 10. CDR1 and CDR2 (germline): SGHTA, FQGNSA. Sequencing relied on immunoSEQ assay v3.0, run at survey level. Here immunoSEQ multiplex PCR was the method, and the copy in TCRdb shows in-frame clones only, minus some. The sample includes roughly 30,000 clones, over 80% of them seen just once. Findings and limits, study-wide: Spans of CDR3 length were tighter for HIV repertoires than for controls. Blood in the study was drawn between the mid-2000s and the late 2010s, possibly under older ART regimens, which may be less effective than current ones.

The clonotype comes from a man aged 25-40 years with HIV. The material sequenced was unsorted PBMCs, taken 2.7 to 2.8 years after starting antiretroviral therapy. V is TRBV7-2 and J is TRBJ2-5; TRBD2 matches 8 bases. CDR3 DNA sequence: TGTGCCAGCAGCTTAGTGGCCGGGGGGGCGTCGGCCCAGTACTTC. The encoded protein is CASSLVAGGASAQYF.